Included here is one T cell receptor (beta chain) sequence, with context. This entry comes from a study of OX40 agonist ivuxolimab in advanced cancers. Trimming left V 1 base short and J 2 bases short, with 9 bases between. Germline CDR1 reads SGHRS; CDR2 reads YFSETQ. This CDR3 is 15 amino acids long. Produced via immunoSEQ multiplex PCR; TCRdb's table is partial and in-frame only. This sample has about 98,000 clones, with approximately 90% found just once. The chain couples TRBV5-1 to TRBJ2-2; D uncertain. Sequenced here: CD4+ or CD8+ T cells sorted from blood, sampled in a trial of the OX40 agonist ivuxolimab. The receptor comes from an adult with an advanced solid tumor such as melanoma, head and neck, liver or kidney cancer. In DNA form, the CDR3 reads TGCGCCAGCAGCTTGACGGCGAAAAACACCGGGGAGCTGTTTTTT. Amino acid sequence: CASSLTAKNTGELFF.